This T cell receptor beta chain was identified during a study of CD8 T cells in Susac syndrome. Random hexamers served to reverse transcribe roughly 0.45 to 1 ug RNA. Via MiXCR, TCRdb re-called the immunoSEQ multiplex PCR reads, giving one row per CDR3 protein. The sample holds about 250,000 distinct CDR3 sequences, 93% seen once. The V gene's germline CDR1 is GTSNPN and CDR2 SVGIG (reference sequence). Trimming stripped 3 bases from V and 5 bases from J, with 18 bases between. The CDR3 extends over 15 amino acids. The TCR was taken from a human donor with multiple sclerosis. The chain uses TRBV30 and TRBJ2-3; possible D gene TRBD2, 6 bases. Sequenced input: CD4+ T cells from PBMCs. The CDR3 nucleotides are TGTGCCTGGAGCCACGGGACTCCCGCGGGAGATACGCAGTATTTT. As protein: CAWSHGTPAGDTQYF. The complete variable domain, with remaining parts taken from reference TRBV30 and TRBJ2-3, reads SQTIHQWPATLVQPVGSPLSLECTVEGTSNPNLYWYRQAAGRGLQLLFYSVGIGQISSEVPQNLSASRPQDRQFILSSKKLLLSDSGFYLCAWSHGTPAGDTQYFGPGTRLTVL.